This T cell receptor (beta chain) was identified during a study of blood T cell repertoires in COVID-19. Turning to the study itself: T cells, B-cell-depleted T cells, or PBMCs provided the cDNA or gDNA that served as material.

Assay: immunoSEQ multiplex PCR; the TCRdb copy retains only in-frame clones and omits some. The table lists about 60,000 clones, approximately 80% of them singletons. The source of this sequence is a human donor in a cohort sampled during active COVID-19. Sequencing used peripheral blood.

The CDR3 here is CASSLSTGRPSYNEQFF. In DNA form, the CDR3 reads TGTGCCAGCAGTTTAAGTACAGGGCGGCCTTCCTACAATGAGCAGTTCTTC. V and J are TRBV27 and TRBJ2-1; D is perhaps TRBD1 (6 bases). CDR3 length: 17 amino acids. CDR1 and CDR2 (germline): MNHEY, SMNVEV (reference sequence). The V gene lost 2 bases and the J gene lost 1 base, with 15 bases spanning the gap.